This TCR beta chain comes out of a study of cytomegalovirus exposure and HLA in healthy donors. The assay was immunoSEQ multiplex PCR, and TCRdb's table has in-frame clones only and misses some. The sample comprises nearly 110,000 clones, about 87% of which are singletons, and less than 2% rests with the top ten. About this clone itself: Its target is unknown.

Overall study findings and caveats: Overall, under 200 TCR beta chains were annotated as cytomegalovirus-associated. Reports indicated that the classifier achieved high specificity and sensitivity in diagnosing cytomegalovirus status. Subsequent analysis showed first-cohort TCR clusters tending to co-occur in more than 90 validation repertoires.

Trimming took 1 base from V and 3 from J, leaving 9 bases between them. The CDR3 spans 14 residues. Germline values: CDR1 SGHVS, CDR2 FQNEAQ. Input material: PBMCs. This sequence originates from a young woman in good health and CMV-seropositive. The chain is built from TRBV7-8 and TRBJ1-1, with TRBD1 as a possible D gene (5 bases). The CDR3 region has the DNA TGTGCCAGCAGCTTAGTCGAAGGGGACACTGAAGCTTTCTTT. It codes for CASSLVEGDTEAFF.